This TCR beta chain was sequenced in a study of blood T cell repertoires in COVID-19 (dated by TCRdb to 2020 to 2022). General notes on the study: Samples covering the acute and convalescent phases of COVID-19 were provided by collaborators in the United States, Italy and Spain. The prospective study material was composed of cDNA or gDNA derived from T cells, B-cell-depleted T cells, or PBMCs. Deeply sampled blood TCRbeta repertoires from subjects exposed to, actively infected with, or recovered from COVID-19 were included in the dataset. A freely available public database, intended as a resource for researchers studying the immune response to SARS-CoV-2, is where the repertoires were released. Samples came from the ongoing ImmuneRACE study (first 160 participants) plus 1,254 subjects from 6 global collaborators. A de-identified subject ID, COVID-19 status, age in years and sex were almost always included in the sample metadata. Where available, HLA class I and class II types were taken from metadata supplied by the sample provider and were not determined by assay-based typing.

The study at large found these results: Clinical and demographic metadata were provided uncurated, with the amount varying by source and participant.

The table lists this clone with a few counts. No cognate antigen has been identified for it. The input lacks base qualities; no much larger clone sits a single base away. Each collaborating institution followed its own protocols to collect whole blood in K2EDTA tubes. For TCRbeta analysis, collaborators shipped samples as frozen whole blood, isolated PBMCs, or DNA extracted from either of those sample types. Trimmed from V: 8 bases; trimmed from J: 0 bases; junction bases lacking a gene match: 5. The germline V gene sets CDR1 to SGHTA and CDR2 to FQGNSA. From its cysteine to its phenylalanine, the CDR3 spans 14 amino acids. This entry keeps only the CDR3 DNA: 42 bases, framed from base 1. The immunoSEQ Assay, a bias-controlled multiplex PCR, was used to amplify TCRbeta CDR3 regions from genomic DNA. On the authors' methods: Within the assay, amplification of reference gene primers was used to estimate how many nucleated cells each sample contained. To quantify the absolute abundance of each unique TCRbeta CDR3 rearrangement, sequence reads were collapsed and filtered. For each sample, productive Simpson clonality was calculated as the square root of Simpson's diversity index over productive rearrangements. Held by TCRdb, this immuneACCESS table contains in-frame sequences only and omits some clones. Under half of the omission traces to an unresolved V gene where checked; the cause of the rest is unknown. The V and J calls and clone size were taken over from that table, and D and trimming were inferred from the DNA. This sample lists 25,000 or so clones; over 75% were detected once. About 18% of the sample is held by the ten biggest clonotypes.

Sequenced: peripheral blood. This receptor was taken from a woman older than 75 with acute or convalescent COVID-19. The chain joins TRBV7-2 to TRBJ2-7; TRBD2 agrees with 9 junctional bases. The CDR3 sequence is CASALSGSSYEQYF. The base sequence is TGTGCCAGCGCTCTTAGCGGGAGCTCCTACGAGCAGTACTTC.